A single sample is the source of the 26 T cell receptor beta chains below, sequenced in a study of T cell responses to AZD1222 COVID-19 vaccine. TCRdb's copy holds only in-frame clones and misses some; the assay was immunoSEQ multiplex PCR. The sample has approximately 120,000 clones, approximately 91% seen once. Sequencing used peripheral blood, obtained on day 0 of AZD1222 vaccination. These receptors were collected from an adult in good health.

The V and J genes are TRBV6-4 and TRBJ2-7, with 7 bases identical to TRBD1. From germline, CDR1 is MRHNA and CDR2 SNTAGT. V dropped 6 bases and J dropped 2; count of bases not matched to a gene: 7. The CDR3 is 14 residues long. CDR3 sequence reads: CASRAGTVTYEQYV. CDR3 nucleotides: TGTGCCAGCAGGGCCGGGACAGTGACCTACGAGCAGTACGTC.

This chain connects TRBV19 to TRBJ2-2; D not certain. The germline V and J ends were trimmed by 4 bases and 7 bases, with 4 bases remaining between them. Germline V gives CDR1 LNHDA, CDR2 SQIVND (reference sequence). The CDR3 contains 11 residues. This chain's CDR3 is CASSTSGELFF. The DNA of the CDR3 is TGTGCCAGTAGTACGAGCGGGGAGCTGTTTTTT.

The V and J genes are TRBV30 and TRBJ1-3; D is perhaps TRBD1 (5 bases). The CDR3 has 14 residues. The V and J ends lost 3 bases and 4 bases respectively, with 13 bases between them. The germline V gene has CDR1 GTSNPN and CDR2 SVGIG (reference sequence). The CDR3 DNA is TGTGCCTGGAGGCACCAGGGTGGAGGAAACACCATATATTTT. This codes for CAWRHQGGGNTIYF.

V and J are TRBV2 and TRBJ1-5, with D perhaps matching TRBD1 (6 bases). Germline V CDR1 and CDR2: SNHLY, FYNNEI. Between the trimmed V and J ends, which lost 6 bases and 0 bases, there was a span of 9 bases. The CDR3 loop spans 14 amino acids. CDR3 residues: CASRDRYSNQPQHF. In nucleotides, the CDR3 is TGTGCCAGCAGGGACAGATATAGCAATCAGCCCCAGCATTTT.

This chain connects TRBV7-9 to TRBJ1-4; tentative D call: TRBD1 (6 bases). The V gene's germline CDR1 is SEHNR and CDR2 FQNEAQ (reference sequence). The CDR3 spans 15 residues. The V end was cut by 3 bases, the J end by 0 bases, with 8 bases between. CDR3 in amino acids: CASSFWTATNEKLFF. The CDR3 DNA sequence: TGTGCCAGCAGCTTCTGGACAGCAACTAATGAAAAACTGTTTTTT.

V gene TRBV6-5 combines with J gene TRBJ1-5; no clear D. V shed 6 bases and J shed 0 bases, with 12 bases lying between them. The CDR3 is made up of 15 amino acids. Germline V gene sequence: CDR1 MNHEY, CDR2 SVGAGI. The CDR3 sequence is CASRLDYNSNQPQHF. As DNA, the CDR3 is TGTGCCAGCAGGCTGGACTACAATAGCAATCAGCCCCAGCATTTT.

The CDR3 region is CASSQVTSFGEQFF. The CDR3 region has the DNA TGCGCCAGCAGCCAAGTCACCAGCTTCGGTGAGCAGTTCTTC. The chain links TRBV4-1 to TRBJ2-1; D ambiguous. Trimming pared 1 base from V and 9 bases from J, leaving 13 bases between. Germline CDR1 and CDR2: MGHRA and YSYEKL. The CDR3 consists of 14 residues.

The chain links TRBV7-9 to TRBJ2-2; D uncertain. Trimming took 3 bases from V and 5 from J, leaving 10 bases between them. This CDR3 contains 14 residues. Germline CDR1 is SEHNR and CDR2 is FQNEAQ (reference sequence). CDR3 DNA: TGTGCCAGCAGCTTCTCTGATGTGACCGGGGAGCTGTTTTTT. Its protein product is CASSFSDVTGELFF.

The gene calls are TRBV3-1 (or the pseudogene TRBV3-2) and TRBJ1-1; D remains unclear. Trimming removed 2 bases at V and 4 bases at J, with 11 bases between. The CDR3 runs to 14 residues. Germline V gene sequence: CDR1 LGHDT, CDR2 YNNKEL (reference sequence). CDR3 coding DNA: TGTGCCAGCAGCCAACAGGCCGCAGGCACTGAAGCTTTCTTT. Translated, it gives CASSQQAAGTEAFF.

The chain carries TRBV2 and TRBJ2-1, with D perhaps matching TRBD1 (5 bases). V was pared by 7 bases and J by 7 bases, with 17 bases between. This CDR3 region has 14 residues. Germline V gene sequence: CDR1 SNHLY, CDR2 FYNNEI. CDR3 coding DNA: TGTGCCAGCACCCGAGGCAGGGCCTCAAATGAGCAGTTCTTC. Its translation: CASTRGRASNEQFF.

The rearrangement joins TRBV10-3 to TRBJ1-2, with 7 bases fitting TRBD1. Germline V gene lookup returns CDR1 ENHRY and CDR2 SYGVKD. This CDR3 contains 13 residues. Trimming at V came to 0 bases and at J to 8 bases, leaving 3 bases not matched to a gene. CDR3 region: CAISESTGEGYTF. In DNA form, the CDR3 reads TGTGCCATCAGTGAGTCCACAGGGGAAGGCTACACCTTC.

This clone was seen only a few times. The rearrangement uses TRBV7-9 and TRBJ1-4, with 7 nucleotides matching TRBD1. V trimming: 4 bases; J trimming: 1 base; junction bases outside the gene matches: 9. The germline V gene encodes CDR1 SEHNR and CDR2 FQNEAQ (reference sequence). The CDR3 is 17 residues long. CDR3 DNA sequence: TGTGCCAGCAGCTCCCTTCCGGACAGGAGAACTAATGAAAAACTGTTTTTT. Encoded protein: CASSSLPDRRTNEKLFF.

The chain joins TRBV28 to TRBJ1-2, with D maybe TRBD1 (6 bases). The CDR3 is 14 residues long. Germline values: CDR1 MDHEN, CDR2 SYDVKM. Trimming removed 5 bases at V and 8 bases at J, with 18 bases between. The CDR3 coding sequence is TGTGCCAGCAGTCCCCCTGGGGGGCAAAAAGGCTACACCTTC. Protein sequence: CASSPPGGQKGYTF.

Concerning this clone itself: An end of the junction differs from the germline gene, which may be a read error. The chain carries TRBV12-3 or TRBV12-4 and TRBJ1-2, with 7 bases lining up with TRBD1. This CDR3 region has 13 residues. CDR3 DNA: TGTGCCAGCAGTCGGGACAGTGGAGTGGGTAGGGCCTTC. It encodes CASSRDSGVGRAF.

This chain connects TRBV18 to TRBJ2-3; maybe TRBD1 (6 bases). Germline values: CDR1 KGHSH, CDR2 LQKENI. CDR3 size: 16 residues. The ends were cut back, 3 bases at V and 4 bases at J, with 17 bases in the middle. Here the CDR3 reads CASSPLGQGLADTQYF. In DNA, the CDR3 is TGTGCCAGCTCACCGCTGGGGCAGGGGTTGGCAGATACGCAGTATTTT.

CDR3 sequence reads: CASSPPGGNYGYTF. In DNA, the CDR3 is TGTGCCAGCAGCCCTCCGGGGGGAAACTATGGCTACACCTTC. The chain employs TRBV28 and TRBJ1-2; tentatively, D is TRBD1 (5 bases). The V gene's germline CDR1 is MDHEN and CDR2 SYDVKM. This CDR3 is built from 14 residues. V gave up 6 bases and J gave up 2 bases, with 13 bases separating them.

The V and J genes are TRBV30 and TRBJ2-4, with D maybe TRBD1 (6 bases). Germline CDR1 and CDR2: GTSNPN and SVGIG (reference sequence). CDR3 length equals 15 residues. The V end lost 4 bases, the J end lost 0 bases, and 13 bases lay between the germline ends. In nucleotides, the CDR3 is TGTGCCTGGACTCTACCAGGGGTAGCCAAAAACATTCAGTACTTC. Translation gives CAWTLPGVAKNIQYF.

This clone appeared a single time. The CDR3 DNA reads as TGTGCCAGCTCACCGGTTCAGGGCCCTGGTAACACTGAAGCTTTCTTT. Translating it yields CASSPVQGPGNTEAFF. The rearrangement joins TRBV18 to TRBJ1-1; perhaps TRBD1 as D (5 bases). The V gene lost 3 bases and the J gene lost 2 bases, with 16 bases spanning the gap. The V gene's germline CDR1 is KGHSH and CDR2 LQKENI. This CDR3 region has 16 residues.

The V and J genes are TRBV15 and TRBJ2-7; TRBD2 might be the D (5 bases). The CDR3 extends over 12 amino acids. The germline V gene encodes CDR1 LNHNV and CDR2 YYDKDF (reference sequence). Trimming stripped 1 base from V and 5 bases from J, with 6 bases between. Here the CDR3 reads CATSRGRNEQYV. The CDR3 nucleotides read TGTGCCACCAGCAGAGGGAGGAACGAGCAGTACGTC.

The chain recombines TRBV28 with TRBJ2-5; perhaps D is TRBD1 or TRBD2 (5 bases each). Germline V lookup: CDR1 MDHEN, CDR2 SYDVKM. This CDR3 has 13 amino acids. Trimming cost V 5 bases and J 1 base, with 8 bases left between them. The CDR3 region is CASSPGPQETQYF. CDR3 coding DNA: TGTGCCAGCAGTCCGGGACCCCAAGAGACCCAGTACTTC.

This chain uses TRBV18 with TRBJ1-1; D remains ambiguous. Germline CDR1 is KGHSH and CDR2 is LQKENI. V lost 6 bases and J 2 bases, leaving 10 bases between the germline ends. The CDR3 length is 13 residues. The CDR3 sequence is CASSRKGNTEAFF. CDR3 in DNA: TGTGCCAGCTCCCGAAAGGGAAACACTGAAGCTTTCTTT.

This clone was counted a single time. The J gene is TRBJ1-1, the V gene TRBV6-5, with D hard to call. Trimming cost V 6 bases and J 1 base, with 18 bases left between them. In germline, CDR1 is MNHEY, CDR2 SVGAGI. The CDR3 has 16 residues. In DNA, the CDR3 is TGTGCCAGCAGCTACCTACCTAGTACACGGAACACTGAAGCTTTCTTT. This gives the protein CASSYLPSTRNTEAFF.

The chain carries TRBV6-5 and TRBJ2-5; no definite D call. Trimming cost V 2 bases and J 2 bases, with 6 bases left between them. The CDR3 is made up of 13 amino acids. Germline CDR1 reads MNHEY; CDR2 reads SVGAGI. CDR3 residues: CASSYGRQETQYF. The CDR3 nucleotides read TGTGCCAGCAGTTACGGCAGGCAAGAGACCCAGTACTTC.

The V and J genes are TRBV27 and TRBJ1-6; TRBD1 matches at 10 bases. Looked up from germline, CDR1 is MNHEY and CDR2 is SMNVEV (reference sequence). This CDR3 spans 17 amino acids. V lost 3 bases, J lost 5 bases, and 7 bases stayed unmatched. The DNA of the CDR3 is TGTGCCAGCAGTTTCCTAACCGGGACAGGGGATAATTCACCCCTCCACTTT. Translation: CASSFLTGTGDNSPLHF.

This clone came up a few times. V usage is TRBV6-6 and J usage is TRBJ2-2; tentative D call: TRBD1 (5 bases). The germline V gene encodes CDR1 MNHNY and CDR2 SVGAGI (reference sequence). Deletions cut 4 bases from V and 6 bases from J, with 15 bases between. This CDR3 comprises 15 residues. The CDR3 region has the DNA TGTGCCAGCAGTTCGCCCAGACCAGGGTCCGGGGAGCTGTTTTTT. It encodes CASSSPRPGSGELFF.

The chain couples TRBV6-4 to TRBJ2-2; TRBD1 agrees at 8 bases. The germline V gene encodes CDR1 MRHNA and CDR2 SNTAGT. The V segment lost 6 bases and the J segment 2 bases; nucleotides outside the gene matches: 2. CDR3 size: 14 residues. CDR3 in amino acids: CASRDRANTGELFF. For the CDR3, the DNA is TGTGCCAGCAGGGACAGGGCTAACACCGGGGAGCTGTTTTTT.